This TCR beta chain was sequenced for a study of somatic mutations in cytotoxic T cells in rheumatoid arthritis. Study-level background: Prior to any treatment and right after diagnosis, patient blood (about 30 ml EDTA) was drawn. Study observations and caveats: Rheumatoid arthritis patients and age-matched healthy controls showed no significant difference in CD8+ T-cell clonality. Some patients, about an eighth of the 65, had a largest CD8+ clone that exceeded 20% of CD8+ cells.

This clone was seen more than once but under ten times. Its antigen is as yet unknown. Sequencing used immunoSEQ multiplex PCR; TCRdb keeps in-frame clones, though not all of them. The sample includes 9,000 or so clones, more than 75% seen only once; the top ten take 4.9%. The origin of this receptor is an adult with rheumatoid arthritis. What was sequenced was CD8+ T cells sorted from blood.

The CDR3 nucleotides read TGCGCCAGCAGCCAAGAGACTAGCTTATATGGTACAGATACGCAGTATTTT. Translated: CASSQETSLYGTDTQYF. V gene TRBV4-3 combines with J gene TRBJ2-3; 7 nucleotides align to TRBD2. Germline V lookup: CDR1 LGHNA, CDR2 YSLEER. This CDR3 region has 17 residues. J gave up 3 bases and V 0 bases, and 9 bases lay outside the gene matches.